These 5 T cell receptor beta chains were all obtained from the same sample, sequenced in a study of preoperative IRX-2 immunotherapy in early breast cancer. Described treatment: preoperative locoregional IRX-2 cytokine immunotherapy. Method: immunoSEQ multiplex PCR; TCRdb's copy keeps in-frame clones and lacks some. The table records more than 20,000 clones, 70% to 90% of them present only once. Sequences were derived from lymph node tissue, sampled after IRX-2 immunotherapy. Source of these receptors: a human donor with breast cancer.

V usage is TRBV5-1 and J usage is TRBJ1-6; 7 bases align to TRBD1. J lost 2 bases, V lost 3 bases, and 5 bases had no gene match. The CDR3 is 16 residues long. CDR1 and CDR2 from the germline V gene are SGHRS and YFSETQ. The chain's CDR3 is CASSSAGQPYNSPLHF. Here the CDR3 DNA reads TGCGCCAGCAGCTCGGCGGGACAGCCCTATAATTCACCCCTCCACTTT.

The chain employs TRBV28 and TRBJ2-2; D assignment may be TRBD1 or TRBD2 (5 bases each). Germline lookup yields CDR1 MDHEN and CDR2 SYDVKM. The V gene lost 3 bases and the J gene lost 7 bases, with 9 bases spanning the gap. This CDR3 has 13 residues. Written as DNA, the CDR3 is TGTGCCAGCAGTTTCGGGGACCGCGGGGAGCTGTTTTTT. Its protein product is CASSFGDRGELFF.

The J gene is TRBJ1-6, the V gene TRBV10-2, with TRBD1 matching over 10 bases. The CDR3 length is 16 residues. The germline CDR1 and CDR2 sequences are WSHSY and SAAADI. V dropped 5 bases and J dropped 6; count of bases not matched to a gene: 7. In DNA form, the CDR3 reads TGCGCCAGCAGTCCGGGACAGGGGCTCACTAATTCACCCCTCCACTTT. Amino acid sequence: CASSPGQGLTNSPLHF.

V is TRBV18 and J is TRBJ2-3, with D tentatively TRBD2 (6 bases). The ends were cut back, 3 bases at V and 2 bases at J, with 12 bases in the middle. Germline assignment: CDR1 KGHSH and CDR2 LQKENI. The CDR3 is made up of 15 amino acids. CDR3 bases: TGTGCCAGCTCACCGCAGCGGGTTAACACAGATACGCAGTATTTT. Translating gives CASSPQRVNTDTQYF.

The chain carries TRBV5-1 and TRBJ2-2, with D possibly matching TRBD1 (6 bases). The V and J ends lost 3 bases and 7 bases respectively, with 13 bases between them. CDR1 SGHRS and CDR2 YFSETQ come from the germline V gene. This CDR3 has 14 amino acids. Here the CDR3 reads CASSWDGRGGELFF. In nucleotides, the CDR3 is TGCGCCAGCAGCTGGGATGGCAGGGGCGGGGAGCTGTTTTTT.